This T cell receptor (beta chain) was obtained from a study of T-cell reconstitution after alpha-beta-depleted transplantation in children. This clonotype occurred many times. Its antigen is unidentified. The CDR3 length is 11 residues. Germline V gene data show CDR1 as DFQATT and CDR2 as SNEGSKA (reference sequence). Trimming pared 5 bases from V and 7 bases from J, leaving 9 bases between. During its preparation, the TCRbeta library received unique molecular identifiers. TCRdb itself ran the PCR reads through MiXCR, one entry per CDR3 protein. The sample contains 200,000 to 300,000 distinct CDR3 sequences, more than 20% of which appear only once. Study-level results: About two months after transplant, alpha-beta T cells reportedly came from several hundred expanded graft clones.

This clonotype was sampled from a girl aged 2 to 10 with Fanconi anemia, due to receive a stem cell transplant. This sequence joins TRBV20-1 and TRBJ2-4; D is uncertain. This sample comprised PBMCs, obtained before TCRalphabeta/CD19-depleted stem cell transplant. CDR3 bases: TGCAGTGCTGGGCCCGGCAACATTCAGTACTTC. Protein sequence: CSAGPGNIQYF.